The text below deals with one T cell receptor (beta chain). Its cognate antigen is unknown. This sample is part of a study of cytomegalovirus exposure and HLA in healthy donors. Study-level background: Drawn from HLA-typed donors, around 85 million unique TCRs were held in an early data release. Study-wide results and caveats: The later analysis indicated that the majority of CMV-associated TCR beta chains appeared HLA-restricted. A later analysis linked a missense variant in DCLRE1C to the trimming of TCR beta V and J genes.

Losses at the gene ends were 2 bases for V and 2 bases for J; bases not matched to a gene: 6. In germline, CDR1 is ENHRY, CDR2 SYGVKD. There are 15 residues in the CDR3. The primer mix had 60 Vbeta and 13 Jbeta primers. TCRdb keeps only in-frame clones here, not all; method: immunoSEQ multiplex PCR. The repertoire includes approximately 180,000 clones, under 85% of them detected once, and less than 2.5% sits in the top ten. The receptor was isolated from a human donor in good health. V usage is TRBV10-3 and J usage is TRBJ2-7, with 7 bases identical to TRBD2. The sample taken for sequencing was PBMCs. The CDR3 nucleotides read TGTGCCATCAGTGAGGTCCTAGCGGCGACCTACGAGCAGTACTTC. It codes for CAISEVLAATYEQYF.